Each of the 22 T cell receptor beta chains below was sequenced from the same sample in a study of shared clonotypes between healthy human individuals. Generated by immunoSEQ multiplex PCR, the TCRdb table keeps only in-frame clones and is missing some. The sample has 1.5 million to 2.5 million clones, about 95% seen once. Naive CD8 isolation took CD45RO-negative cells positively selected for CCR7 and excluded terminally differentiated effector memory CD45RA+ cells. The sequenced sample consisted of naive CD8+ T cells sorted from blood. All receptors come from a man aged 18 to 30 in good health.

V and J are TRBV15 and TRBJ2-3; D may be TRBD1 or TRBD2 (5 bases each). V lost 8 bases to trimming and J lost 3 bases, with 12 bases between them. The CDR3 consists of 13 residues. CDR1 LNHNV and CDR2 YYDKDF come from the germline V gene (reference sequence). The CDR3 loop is CATRDLGTDTQYF. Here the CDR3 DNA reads TGTGCCACCCGGGACCTAGGGACAGATACGCAGTATTTT.

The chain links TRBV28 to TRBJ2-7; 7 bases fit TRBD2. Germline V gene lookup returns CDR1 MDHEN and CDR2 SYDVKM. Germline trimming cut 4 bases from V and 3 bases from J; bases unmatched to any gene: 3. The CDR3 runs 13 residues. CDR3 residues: CASSSGEGYEQYF. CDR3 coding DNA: TGTGCCAGCAGTTCGGGGGAGGGCTACGAGCAGTACTTC.

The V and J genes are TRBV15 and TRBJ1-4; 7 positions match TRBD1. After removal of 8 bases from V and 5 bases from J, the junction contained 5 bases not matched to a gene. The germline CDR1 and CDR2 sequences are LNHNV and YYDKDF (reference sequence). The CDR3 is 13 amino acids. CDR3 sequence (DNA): TGTGCCACCCGGGACAGTTTAAATGAAAAACTGTTTTTT. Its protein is CATRDSLNEKLFF.

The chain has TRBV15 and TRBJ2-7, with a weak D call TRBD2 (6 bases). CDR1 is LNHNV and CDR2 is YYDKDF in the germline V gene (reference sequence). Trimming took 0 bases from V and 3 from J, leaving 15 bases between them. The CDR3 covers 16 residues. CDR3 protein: CATSRDLGTGLYEQYF. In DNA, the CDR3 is TGTGCCACCAGCAGAGATCTCGGGACGGGACTCTACGAGCAGTACTTC.

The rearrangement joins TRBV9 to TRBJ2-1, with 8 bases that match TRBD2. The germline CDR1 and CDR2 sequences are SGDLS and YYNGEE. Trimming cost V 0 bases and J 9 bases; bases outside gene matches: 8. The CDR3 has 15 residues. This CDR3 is CASSVVGSGISEQFF. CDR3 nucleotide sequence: TGTGCCAGCAGCGTAGTCGGTAGCGGGATTTCTGAGCAGTTCTTC.

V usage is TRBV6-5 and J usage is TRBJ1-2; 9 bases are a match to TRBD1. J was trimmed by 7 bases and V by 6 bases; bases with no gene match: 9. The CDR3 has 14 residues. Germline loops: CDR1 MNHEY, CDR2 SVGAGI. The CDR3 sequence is CASRPGTGLSGYTF. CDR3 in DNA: TGTGCCAGCAGACCCGGGACAGGGTTGAGTGGCTACACCTTC.

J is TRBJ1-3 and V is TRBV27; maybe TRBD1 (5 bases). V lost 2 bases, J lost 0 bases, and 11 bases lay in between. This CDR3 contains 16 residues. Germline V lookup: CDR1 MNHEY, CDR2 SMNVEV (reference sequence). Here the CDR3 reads CASSLVGPTSGNTIYF. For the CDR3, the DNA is TGTGCCAGCAGTTTAGTGGGACCGACCTCTGGAAACACCATATATTTT.

The CDR3 loop reads CAVTKQGAPAETQYF. CDR3 sequence (DNA): TGTGCCGTTACGAAACAGGGGGCGCCAGCAGAGACCCAGTACTTC. The J gene is TRBJ2-5, the V gene TRBV28, with TRBD1 matching 9 bases. After removal of 11 bases from V and 4 bases from J, the junction contained 14 bases not matched to a gene. Germline assignment: CDR1 MDHEN and CDR2 SYDVKM. The CDR3 loop spans 15 amino acids.

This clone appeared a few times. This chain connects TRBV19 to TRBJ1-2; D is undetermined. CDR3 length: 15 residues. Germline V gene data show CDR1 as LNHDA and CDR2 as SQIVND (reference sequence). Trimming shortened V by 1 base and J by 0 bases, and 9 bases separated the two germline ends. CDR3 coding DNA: TGTGCCAGTAGTATAGTCGGCGCTACTAACTATGGCTACACCTTC. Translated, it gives CASSIVGATNYGYTF.

In nucleotides, the CDR3 is TGTGCCAGCAGTTACGGGGGGGTCCCTGAAGCTTTCTTT. Amino acids: CASSYGGVPEAFF. This chain links TRBV27 with TRBJ1-1, with a weak D call TRBD1 (5 bases). Germline V CDR1 and CDR2: MNHEY, SMNVEV (reference sequence). Trimming left V 4 bases short and J 6 bases short, with 12 bases between. The CDR3 is 13 amino acids.

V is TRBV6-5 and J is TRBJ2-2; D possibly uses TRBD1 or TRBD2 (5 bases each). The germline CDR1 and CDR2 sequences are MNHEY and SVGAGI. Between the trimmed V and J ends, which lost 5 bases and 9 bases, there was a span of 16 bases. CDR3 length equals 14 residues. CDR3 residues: CASSPWLGDRELFF. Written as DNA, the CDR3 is TGTGCCAGCAGTCCCTGGCTTGGGGACCGGGAGCTGTTTTTT.

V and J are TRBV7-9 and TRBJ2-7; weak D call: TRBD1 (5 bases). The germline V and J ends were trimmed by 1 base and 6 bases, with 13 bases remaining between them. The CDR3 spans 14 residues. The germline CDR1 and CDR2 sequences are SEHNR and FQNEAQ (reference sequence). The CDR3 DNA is TGTGCCAGCAGCTTAGAGCAGGGATTAACCGAGCAGTACTTC. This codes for CASSLEQGLTEQYF. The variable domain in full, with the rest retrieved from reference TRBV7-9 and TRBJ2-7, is DTGVSQNPRHKITKRGQNVTFRCDPISEHNRLYWYRQTLGQGPEFLTYFQNEAQLEKSRLLSDRFSAERPKGSFSTLEIQRTEQGDSAMYLCASSLEQGLTEQYFGPGTRLTVT.

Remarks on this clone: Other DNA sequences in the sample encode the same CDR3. CDR3 in DNA: TGTGCCTGGACCCAGGGGAACACTGAAGCTTTCTTT. Translating gives CAWTQGNTEAFF. V usage is TRBV30 and J usage is TRBJ1-1, with TRBD1 as a possible D gene (5 bases). Trimming took off 4 bases at V and 1 base at J, with 7 bases between the two ends. Per the germline V gene, CDR1 is GTSNPN and CDR2 is SVGIG (reference sequence). The CDR3 contains 12 residues.

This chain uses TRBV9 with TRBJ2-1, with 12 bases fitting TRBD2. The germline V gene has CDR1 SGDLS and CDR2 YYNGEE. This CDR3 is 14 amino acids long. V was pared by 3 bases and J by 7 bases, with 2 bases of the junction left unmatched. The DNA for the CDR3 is TGTGCCAGCAGCGACGGGACTAGCGGGAATGAGCAGTTCTTC. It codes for CASSDGTSGNEQFF.

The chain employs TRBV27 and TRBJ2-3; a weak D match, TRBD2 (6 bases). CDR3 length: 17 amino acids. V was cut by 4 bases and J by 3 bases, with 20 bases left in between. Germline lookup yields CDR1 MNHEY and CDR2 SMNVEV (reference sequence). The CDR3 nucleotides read TGTGCCAGCAGTTCGCAGTCGTATTTAGCGGTAACAGATACGCAGTATTTT. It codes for CASSSQSYLAVTDTQYF.

This CDR3 reads CASSSAGAYNEQFF. As DNA, the CDR3 is TGTGCCAGTAGTTCGGCGGGAGCCTACAATGAGCAGTTCTTC. This chain links TRBV19 with TRBJ2-1; 7 nucleotides agree with TRBD2. The CDR3 totals 14 residues. The germline V gene encodes CDR1 LNHDA and CDR2 SQIVND (reference sequence). Unmatched junction bases numbered 3, after V lost 5 bases and J lost 2 bases.

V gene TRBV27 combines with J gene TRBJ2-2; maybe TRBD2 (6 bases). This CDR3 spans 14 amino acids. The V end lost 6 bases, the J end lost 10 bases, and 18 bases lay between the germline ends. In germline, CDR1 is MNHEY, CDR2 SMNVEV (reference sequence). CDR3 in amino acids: CASSVDYSGLELFF. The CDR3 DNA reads TGTGCCAGCAGCGTGGACTACTCGGGCTTGGAGCTGTTTTTT.

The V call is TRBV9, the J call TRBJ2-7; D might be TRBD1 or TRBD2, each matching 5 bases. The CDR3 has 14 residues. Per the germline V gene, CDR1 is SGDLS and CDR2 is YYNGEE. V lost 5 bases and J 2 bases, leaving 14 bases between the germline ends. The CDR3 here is CASSAWDGAYEQYF. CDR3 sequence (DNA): TGTGCCAGCAGTGCTTGGGACGGTGCCTACGAGCAGTACTTC. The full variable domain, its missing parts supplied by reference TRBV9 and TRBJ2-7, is DSGVTQTPKHLITATGQRVTLRCSPRSGDLSVYWYQQSLDQGLQFLIQYYNGEERAKGNILERFSAQQFPDLHSELNLSSLELGDSALYFCASSAWDGAYEQYFGPGTRLTVT.

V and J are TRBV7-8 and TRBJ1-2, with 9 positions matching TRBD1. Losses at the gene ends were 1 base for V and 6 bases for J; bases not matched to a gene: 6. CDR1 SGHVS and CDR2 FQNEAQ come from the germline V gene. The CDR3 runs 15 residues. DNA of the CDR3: TGTGCCAGCAGCTTAGGAGGGACAGGGTTTAATGGCTACACCTTC. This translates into CASSLGGTGFNGYTF.

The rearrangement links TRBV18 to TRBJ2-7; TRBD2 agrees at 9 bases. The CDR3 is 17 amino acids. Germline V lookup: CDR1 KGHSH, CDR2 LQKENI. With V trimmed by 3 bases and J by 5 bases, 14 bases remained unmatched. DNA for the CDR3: TGTGCCAGCTCACCCGAGGACTGGCGGGAGGGCCCGGACGAGCAGTACTTC. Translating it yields CASSPEDWREGPDEQYF. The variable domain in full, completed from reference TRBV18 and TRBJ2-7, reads NAGVMQNPRHLVRRRGQEARLRCSPMKGHSHVYWYRQLPEEGLKFMVYLQKENIIDESGMPKERFSAEFPKEGPSILRIQQVVRGDSAAYFCASSPEDWREGPDEQYFGPGTRLTVT.

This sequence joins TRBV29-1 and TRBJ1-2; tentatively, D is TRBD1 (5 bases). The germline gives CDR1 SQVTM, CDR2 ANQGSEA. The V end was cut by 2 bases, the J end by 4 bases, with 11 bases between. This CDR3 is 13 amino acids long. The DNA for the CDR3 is TGCAGCGTTGAAATTGGGGGGTTCTATGGCTACACCTTC. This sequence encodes CSVEIGGFYGYTF.

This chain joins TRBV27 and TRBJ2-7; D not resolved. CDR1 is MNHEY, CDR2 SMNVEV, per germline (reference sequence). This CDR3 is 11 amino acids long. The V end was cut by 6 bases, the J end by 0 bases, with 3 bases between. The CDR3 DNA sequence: TGTGCCAGCAGGCTCTCCTACGAGCAGTACTTC. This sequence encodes CASRLSYEQYF.